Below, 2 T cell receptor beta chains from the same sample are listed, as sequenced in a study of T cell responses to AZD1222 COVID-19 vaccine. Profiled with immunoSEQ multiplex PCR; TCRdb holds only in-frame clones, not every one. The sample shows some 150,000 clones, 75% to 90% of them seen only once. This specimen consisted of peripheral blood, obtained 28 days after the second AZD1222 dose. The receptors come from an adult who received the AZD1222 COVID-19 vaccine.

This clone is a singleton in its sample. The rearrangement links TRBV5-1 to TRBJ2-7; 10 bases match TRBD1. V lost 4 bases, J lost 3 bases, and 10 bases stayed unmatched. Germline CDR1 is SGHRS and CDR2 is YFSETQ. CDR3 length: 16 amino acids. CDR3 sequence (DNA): TGCGCCAGCAGCCCCGGGGGACAGGGGACTTTCTACGAGCAGTACTTC. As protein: CASSPGGQGTFYEQYF.

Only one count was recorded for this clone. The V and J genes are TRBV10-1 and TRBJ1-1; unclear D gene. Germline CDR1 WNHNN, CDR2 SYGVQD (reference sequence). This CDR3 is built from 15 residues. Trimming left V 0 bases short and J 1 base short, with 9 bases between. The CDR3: CASSESPSGNTEAFF. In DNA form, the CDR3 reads TGCGCCAGCAGTGAGTCCCCCAGTGGGAACACTGAAGCTTTCTTT.